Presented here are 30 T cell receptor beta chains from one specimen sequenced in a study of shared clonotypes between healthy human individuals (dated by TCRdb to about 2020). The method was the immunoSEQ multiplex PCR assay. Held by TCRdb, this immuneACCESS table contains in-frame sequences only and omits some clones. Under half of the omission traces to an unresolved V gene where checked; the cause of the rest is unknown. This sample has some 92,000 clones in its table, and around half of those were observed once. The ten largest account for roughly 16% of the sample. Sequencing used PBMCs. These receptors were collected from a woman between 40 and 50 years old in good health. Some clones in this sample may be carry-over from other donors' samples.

The CDR3 DNA is TGTGCCAGCAGCTTTTTGCCGGGGACACACTACAATGAGCAGTTCTTC. Encoded protein: CASSFLPGTHYNEQFF. The rearrangement links TRBV7-2 to TRBJ2-1; a weak D match, TRBD1 (6 bases). CDR1 and CDR2 (germline): SGHTA, FQGNSA. CDR3 length: 16 residues. V was cut by 3 bases and J by 3 bases, with 15 bases left in between.

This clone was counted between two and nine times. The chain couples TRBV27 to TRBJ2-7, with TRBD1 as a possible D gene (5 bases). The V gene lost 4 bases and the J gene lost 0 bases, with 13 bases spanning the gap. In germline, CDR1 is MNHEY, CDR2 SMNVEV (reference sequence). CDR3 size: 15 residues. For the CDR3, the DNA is TGTGCCAGCAGTTCTCGGACATTAAGCTCCTACGAGCAGTACTTC. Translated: CASSSRTLSSYEQYF.

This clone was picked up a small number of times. In DNA form, the CDR3 reads TGTGCCAGCAGCTACCGGTCGGCCAGGGGAAACTATGGCTACACCTTC. It specifies CASSYRSARGNYGYTF. The rearrangement uses TRBV6-5 and TRBJ1-2; maybe TRBD1 (6 bases). From germline, CDR1 is MNHEY and CDR2 SVGAGI. The V end was cut by 6 bases, the J end by 2 bases, with 19 bases between. The CDR3 totals 16 residues.

CDR3 amino acids: CASSDGSSYEQYF. CDR3 nucleotides: TGTGCCAGCAGTGACGGGAGCTCCTACGAGCAGTACTTC. The rearrangement links TRBV2 to TRBJ2-7, with D perhaps matching TRBD2 (6 bases). This CDR3 is 13 amino acids long. CDR1 and CDR2 from the germline V gene are SNHLY and FYNNEI. Trimming pared 3 bases from V and 0 bases from J, leaving 6 bases between.

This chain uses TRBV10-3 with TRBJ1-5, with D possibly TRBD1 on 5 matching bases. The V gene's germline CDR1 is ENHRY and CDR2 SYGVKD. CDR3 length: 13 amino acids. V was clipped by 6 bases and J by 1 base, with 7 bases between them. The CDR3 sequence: CAISWDSNQPQHF. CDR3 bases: TGTGCCATCAGCTGGGACAGCAATCAGCCCCAGCATTTT.

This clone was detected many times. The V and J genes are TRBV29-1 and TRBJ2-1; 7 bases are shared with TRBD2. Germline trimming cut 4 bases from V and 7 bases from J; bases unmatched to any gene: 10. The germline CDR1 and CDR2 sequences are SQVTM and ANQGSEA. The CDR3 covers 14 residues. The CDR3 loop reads CSVVRGAGANEQFF. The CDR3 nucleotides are TGCAGCGTTGTTAGGGGCGCGGGAGCGAATGAGCAGTTCTTC.

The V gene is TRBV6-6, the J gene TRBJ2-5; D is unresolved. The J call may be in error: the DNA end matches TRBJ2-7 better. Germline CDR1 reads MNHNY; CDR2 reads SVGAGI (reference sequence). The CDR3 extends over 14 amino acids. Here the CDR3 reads CASSYSDTAYEQYF. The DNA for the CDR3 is TGTGCCAGCAGTTACTCTGATACAGCCTACGAGCAGTACTTC.

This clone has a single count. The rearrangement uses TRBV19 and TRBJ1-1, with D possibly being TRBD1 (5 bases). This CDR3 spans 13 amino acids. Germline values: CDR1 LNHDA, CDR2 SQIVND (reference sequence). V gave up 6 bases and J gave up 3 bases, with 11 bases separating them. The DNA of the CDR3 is TGTGCCAGTAGGGCCCAGGGTGACACTGAAGCTTTCTTT. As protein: CASRAQGDTEAFF.

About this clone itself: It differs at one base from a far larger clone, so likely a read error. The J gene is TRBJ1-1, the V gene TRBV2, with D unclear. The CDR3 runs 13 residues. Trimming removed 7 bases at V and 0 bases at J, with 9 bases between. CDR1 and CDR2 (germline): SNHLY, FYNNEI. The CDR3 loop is CASKVDMNTEAFF. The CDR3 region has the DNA TGTGCCAGCAAGGTAGACATGAACACTGAAGCTTTCTTT.

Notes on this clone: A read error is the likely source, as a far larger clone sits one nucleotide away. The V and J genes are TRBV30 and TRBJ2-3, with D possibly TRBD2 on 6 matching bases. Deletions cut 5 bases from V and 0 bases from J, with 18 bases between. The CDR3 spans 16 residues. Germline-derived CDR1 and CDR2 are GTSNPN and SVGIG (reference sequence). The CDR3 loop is CAWGRRDPMSTDTQYF. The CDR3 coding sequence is TGTGCCTGGGGTAGGCGGGACCCTATGAGCACAGATACGCAGTATTTT. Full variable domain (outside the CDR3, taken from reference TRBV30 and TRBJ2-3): SQTIHQWPATLVQPVGSPLSLECTVEGTSNPNLYWYRQAAGRGLQLLFYSVGIGQISSEVPQNLSASRPQDRQFILSSKKLLLSDSGFYLCAWGRRDPMSTDTQYFGPGTRLTVL.

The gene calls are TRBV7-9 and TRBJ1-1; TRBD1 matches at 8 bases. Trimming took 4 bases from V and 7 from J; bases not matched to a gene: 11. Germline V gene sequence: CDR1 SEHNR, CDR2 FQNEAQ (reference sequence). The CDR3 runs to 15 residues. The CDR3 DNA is TGTGCCAGCAGCTCCAACTCACAGGGGGTCGGTGAAGCTTTCTTT. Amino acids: CASSSNSQGVGEAFF.

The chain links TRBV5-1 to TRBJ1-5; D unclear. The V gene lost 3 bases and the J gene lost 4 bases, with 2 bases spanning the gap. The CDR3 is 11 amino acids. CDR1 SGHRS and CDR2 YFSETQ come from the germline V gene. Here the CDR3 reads CASSSNQPQHF. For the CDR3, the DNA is TGCGCCAGCAGCTCGAATCAGCCCCAGCATTTT.

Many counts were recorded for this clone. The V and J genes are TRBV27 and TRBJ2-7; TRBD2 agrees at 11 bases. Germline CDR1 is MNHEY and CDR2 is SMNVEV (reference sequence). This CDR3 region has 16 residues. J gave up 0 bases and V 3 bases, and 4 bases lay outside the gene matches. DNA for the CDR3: TGTGCCAGCAGTTTCCTAGCGGGAGGTCTCTCCTACGAGCAGTACTTC. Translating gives CASSFLAGGLSYEQYF.

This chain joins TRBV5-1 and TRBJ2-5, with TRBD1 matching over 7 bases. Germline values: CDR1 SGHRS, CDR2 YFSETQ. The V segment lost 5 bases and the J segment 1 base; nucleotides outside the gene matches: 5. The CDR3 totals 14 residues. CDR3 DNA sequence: TGCGCCAGCAGAGAACAGGGGTCCCAAGAGACCCAGTACTTC. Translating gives CASREQGSQETQYF.

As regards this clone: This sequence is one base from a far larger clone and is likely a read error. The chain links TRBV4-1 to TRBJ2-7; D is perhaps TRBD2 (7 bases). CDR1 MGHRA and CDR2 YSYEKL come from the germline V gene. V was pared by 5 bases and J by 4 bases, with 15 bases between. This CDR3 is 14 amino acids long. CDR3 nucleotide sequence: TGCGCCAGCAGCTGCGGACTAGGGGGGTACGAGCAGTACTTC. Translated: CASSCGLGGYEQYF.

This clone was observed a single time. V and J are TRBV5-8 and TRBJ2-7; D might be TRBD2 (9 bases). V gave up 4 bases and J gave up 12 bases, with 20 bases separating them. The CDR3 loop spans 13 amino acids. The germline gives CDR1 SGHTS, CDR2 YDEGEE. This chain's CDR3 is CASSPRGRGGVYF. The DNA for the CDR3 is TGTGCCAGCAGCCCCAGGGGGCGCGGGGGGGTGTACTTC.

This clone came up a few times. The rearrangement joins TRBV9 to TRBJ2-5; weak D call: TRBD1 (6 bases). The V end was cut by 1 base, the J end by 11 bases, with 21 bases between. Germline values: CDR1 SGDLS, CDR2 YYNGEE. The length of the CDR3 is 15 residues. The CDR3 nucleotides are TGTGCCAGCAGCGTATATCCCGGGACAACCAAGGAGCAGTACTTC. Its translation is CASSVYPGTTKEQYF.

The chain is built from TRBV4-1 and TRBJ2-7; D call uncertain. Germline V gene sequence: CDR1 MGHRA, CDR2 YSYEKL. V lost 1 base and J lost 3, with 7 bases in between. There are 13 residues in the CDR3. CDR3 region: CASSQGLGYEQYF. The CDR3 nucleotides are TGCGCCAGCAGCCAAGGCCTGGGCTACGAGCAGTACTTC.

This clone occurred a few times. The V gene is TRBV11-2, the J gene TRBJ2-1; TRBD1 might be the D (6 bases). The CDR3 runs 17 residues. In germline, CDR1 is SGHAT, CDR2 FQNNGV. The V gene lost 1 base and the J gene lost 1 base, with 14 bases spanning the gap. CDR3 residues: CASSLAPGAPSYNEQFF. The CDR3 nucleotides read TGTGCCAGCAGCTTAGCCCCAGGGGCACCTTCCTACAATGAGCAGTTCTTC.

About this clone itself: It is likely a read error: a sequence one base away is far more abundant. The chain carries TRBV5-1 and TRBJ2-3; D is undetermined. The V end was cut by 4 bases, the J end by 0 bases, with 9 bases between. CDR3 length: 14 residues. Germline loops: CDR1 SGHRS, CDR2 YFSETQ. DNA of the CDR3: TGCGCCAGCAGCCTTACAACTAGCACAGATACGCAGTATTTT. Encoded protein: CASSLTTSTDTQYF. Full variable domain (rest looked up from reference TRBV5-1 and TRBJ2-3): KAGVTQTPRYLIKTRGQQVTLSCSPISGHRSVSWYQQTPGQGLQFLFEYFSETQRNKGNFPGRFSGRQFSNSRSEMNVSTLELGDSALYLCASSLTTSTDTQYFGPGTRLTVL.

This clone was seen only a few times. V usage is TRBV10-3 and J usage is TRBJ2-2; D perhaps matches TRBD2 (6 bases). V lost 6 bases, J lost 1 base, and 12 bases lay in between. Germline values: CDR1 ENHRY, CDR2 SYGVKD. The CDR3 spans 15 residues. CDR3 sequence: CAIRRGSGNTGELFF. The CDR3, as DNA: TGTGCCATCAGGAGGGGTAGCGGGAACACCGGGGAGCTGTTTTTT.

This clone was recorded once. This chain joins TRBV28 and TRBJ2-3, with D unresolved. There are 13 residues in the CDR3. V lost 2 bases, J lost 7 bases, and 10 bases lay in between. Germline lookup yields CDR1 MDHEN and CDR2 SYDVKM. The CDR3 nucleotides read TGTGCCAGCAGTTTAAGTTGGGAATATACGCAGTATTTT. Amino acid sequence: CASSLSWEYTQYF.

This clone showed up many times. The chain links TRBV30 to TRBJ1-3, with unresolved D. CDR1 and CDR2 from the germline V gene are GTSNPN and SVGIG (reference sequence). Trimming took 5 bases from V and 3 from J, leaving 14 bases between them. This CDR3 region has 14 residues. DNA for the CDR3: TGTGCCTGGGCCGCACGGTCTTTTGGAAACACCATATATTTT. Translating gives CAWAARSFGNTIYF.

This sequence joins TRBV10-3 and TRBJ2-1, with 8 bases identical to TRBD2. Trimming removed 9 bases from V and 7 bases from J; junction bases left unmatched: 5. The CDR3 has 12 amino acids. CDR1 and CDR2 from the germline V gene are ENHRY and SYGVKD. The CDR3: CAISGMRNEQFF. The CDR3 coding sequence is TGTGCCATTAGCGGGATGAGAAATGAGCAGTTCTTC.

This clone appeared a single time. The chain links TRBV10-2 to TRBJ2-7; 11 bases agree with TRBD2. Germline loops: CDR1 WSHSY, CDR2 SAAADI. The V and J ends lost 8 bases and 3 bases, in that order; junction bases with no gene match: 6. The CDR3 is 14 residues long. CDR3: CASGATSGSYEQYF. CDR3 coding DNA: TGCGCCAGCGGTGCTACTAGCGGGAGCTACGAGCAGTACTTC.

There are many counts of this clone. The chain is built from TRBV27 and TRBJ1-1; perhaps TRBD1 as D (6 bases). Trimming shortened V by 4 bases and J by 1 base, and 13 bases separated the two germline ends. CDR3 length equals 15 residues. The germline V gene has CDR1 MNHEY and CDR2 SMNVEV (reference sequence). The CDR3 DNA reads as TGTGCCAGCAGTTACCGTCCACAGGGGAACACTGAAGCTTTCTTT. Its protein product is CASSYRPQGNTEAFF.

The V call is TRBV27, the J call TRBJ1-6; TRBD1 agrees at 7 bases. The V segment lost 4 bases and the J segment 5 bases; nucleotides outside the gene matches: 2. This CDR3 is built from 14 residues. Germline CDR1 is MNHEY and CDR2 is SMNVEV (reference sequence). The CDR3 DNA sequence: TGTGCCAGCAGTTACGGACAGGATAATTCACCCCTCCACTTT. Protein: CASSYGQDNSPLHF.

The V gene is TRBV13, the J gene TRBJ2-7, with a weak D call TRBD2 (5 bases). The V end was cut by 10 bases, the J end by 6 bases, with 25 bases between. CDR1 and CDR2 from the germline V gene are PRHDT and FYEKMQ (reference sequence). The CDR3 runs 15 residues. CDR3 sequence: CATRFPGLRPGEQYF. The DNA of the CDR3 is TGTGCCACCCGCTTCCCTGGACTGCGACCGGGCGAGCAGTACTTC.

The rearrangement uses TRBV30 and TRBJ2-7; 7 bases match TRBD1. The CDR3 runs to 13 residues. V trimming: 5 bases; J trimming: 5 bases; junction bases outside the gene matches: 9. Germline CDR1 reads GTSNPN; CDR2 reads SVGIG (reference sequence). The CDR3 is CAWGDRVFDEQYF. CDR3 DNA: TGTGCCTGGGGAGACAGGGTATTCGACGAGCAGTACTTC.

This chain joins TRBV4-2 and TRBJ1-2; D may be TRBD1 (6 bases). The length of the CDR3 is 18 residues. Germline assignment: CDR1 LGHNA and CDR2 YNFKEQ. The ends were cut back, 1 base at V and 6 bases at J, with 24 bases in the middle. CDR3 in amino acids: CASSQVVGLWGQGNGYTF. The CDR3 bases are TGTGCCAGCAGCCAAGTTGTAGGCTTGTGGGGGCAGGGGAATGGCTACACCTTC.